This T cell receptor beta chain was captured by sequencing in a study of blood T cell repertoires in COVID-19. Profiled with immunoSEQ multiplex PCR; TCRdb holds only in-frame clones, not every one. Altogether approximately 200,000 clones are present, about 80% being singletons, with the ten largest covering roughly 2.4%. The TCR originated in a woman aged 55-69 years with acute or convalescent COVID-19. The sample comprised peripheral blood.

For the CDR3, the DNA is TGTGCCAGCAGTCCGGACAGGGGTAGGGGCTACACCTTC. This codes for CASSPDRGRGYTF. J is TRBJ1-2 and V is TRBV12-3 or TRBV12-4; 9 bases fit TRBD1. The CDR3 loop spans 13 amino acids. V shed 5 bases, J shed 8 bases, and the junction held 6 bases outside the gene matches.